These 12 T cell receptor beta chains share one sample of origin, sequenced in a study of OX40 agonist ivuxolimab in advanced cancers. Libraries were prepared by immunoSEQ multiplex PCR; TCRdb keeps only in-frame clonotypes and omits some of them. The sample shows about 64,000 clones, roughly 80% of them seen only once. The sample was CD4+ or CD8+ T cells sorted from blood, taken in a trial of the OX40 agonist ivuxolimab. These receptors all come from an adult with an advanced solid tumor such as melanoma, head and neck, liver or kidney cancer.

The rearrangement joins TRBV6-6 to TRBJ1-5; 8 nucleotides agree with TRBD1. Germline V gives CDR1 MNHNY, CDR2 SVGAGI (reference sequence). This CDR3 is 13 amino acids long. The junction had 5 bases not matched to a gene; V was cut back by 7 bases and J by 6 bases. CDR3 in amino acids: CASKQGVRQPQHF. DNA for the CDR3: TGTGCCAGCAAACAGGGGGTTCGTCAGCCCCAGCATTTT.

The rearrangement joins TRBV4-3 to TRBJ1-4; TRBD1 agrees at 8 bases. Germline assignment: CDR1 LGHNA and CDR2 YSLEER. This CDR3 region has 16 residues. The trim removed 1 base at V and 7 bases at J, leaving 8 bases unmatched. The CDR3 spells CASSQATGAGFEKLFF. CDR3 DNA sequence: TGCGCCAGCAGCCAAGCGACAGGGGCAGGGTTTGAAAAACTGTTTTTT.

The chain has TRBV6-4 and TRBJ1-1; the D gene is possibly TRBD1 (6 bases). Germline CDR1 is MRHNA and CDR2 is SNTAGT. The CDR3 totals 14 residues. With 6 bases removed from V and 3 bases from J, the gap between germline ends came to 14 bases. The chain's CDR3 is CASRATGLDTEAFF. CDR3 DNA sequence: TGTGCCAGCAGGGCCACAGGGCTCGACACTGAAGCTTTCTTT.

The genes are TRBV7-9 and TRBJ1-1; the match to TRBD1 covers 7 bases. Germline V lookup: CDR1 SEHNR, CDR2 FQNEAQ (reference sequence). V lost 6 bases and J lost 2; bases outside the gene matches: 9. This CDR3 spans 15 amino acids. The CDR3 here is CASSPTGTVNTEAFF. DNA for the CDR3: TGTGCCAGCAGTCCTACCGGGACAGTAAACACTGAAGCTTTCTTT.

The chain uses TRBV7-2 and TRBJ2-1; 15 bases align to TRBD2. Germline CDR1 reads SGHTA; CDR2 reads FQGNSA. Trimming cost V 5 bases and J 9 bases; bases outside gene matches: 5. CDR3 size: 15 residues. The CDR3 sequence: CASSPGLAGGVEQFF. Written as DNA, the CDR3 is TGTGCCAGCAGCCCGGGACTAGCGGGGGGAGTTGAGCAGTTCTTC.

This clone was seen once. The chain couples TRBV5-1 to TRBJ1-4, with TRBD1 as a possible D gene (5 bases). The CDR3 covers 14 residues. V lost 4 bases and J 1 base, leaving 8 bases between the germline ends. CDR1 and CDR2 (germline): SGHRS, YFSETQ. The CDR3 DNA is TGCGCCAGCAGCCCTCAGGGAACTAATGAAAAACTGTTTTTT. Amino acid sequence: CASSPQGTNEKLFF.

The V gene is TRBV7-9, the J gene TRBJ2-3; weak D call: TRBD2 (5 bases). Germline CDR1 reads SEHNR; CDR2 reads FQNEAQ (reference sequence). Trimming left V 5 bases short and J 5 bases short, with 20 bases between. This CDR3 region has 16 residues. For the CDR3, the DNA is TGTGCCAGCAGCACATGGCGGCTAGCCCACGGAGATACGCAGTATTTT. Amino acid sequence: CASSTWRLAHGDTQYF.

The J gene is TRBJ2-3, the V gene TRBV5-1; D is possibly TRBD1 or TRBD2 (5 bases each). CDR1 is SGHRS and CDR2 is YFSETQ in the germline V gene. Trimming pared 2 bases from V and 2 bases from J, leaving 9 bases between. The CDR3 sequence is 14 residues long. CDR3 sequence (DNA): TGCGCCAGCAGCTTTGGGGGTGACACAGATACGCAGTATTTT. This sequence encodes CASSFGGDTDTQYF.

This clone was observed a handful of times. V and J are TRBV30 and TRBJ2-1, with a tentative D call TRBD2 (6 bases). The CDR3 consists of 14 residues. Trimming left V 4 bases short and J 2 bases short, with 12 bases between. Germline assignment: CDR1 GTSNPN and CDR2 SVGIG (reference sequence). CDR3 residues: CAWIRGTPYNEQFF. CDR3 nucleotides: TGTGCCTGGATACGCGGGACGCCCTACAATGAGCAGTTCTTC.

The gene calls are TRBV6-1 and TRBJ2-5, with 9 bases that match TRBD1. The last part of the DNA fits TRBJ2-7 better; the J call may be wrong. Germline V gene data show CDR1 as MNHNS and CDR2 as SASEGT. The length of the CDR3 is 15 residues. CDR3 sequence (DNA): TGTGCCAGCAGTGGGATGAGGGACAGGGTTTACGAGCAGTACTTC. Amino acid sequence: CASSGMRDRVYEQYF.

This clone was observed a few times. The chain couples TRBV4-1 to TRBJ2-2, with TRBD2 matching 7 bases. The CDR3 length is 16 residues. The J segment lost 5 bases and the V segment lost 0 bases, leaving 6 bases of the junction unmatched. Germline V gene sequence: CDR1 MGHRA, CDR2 YSYEKL. The CDR3 DNA sequence: TGCGCCAGCAGCCAAGAGCCGGGAGGAGGGACCGGGGAGCTGTTTTTT. Translated, it gives CASSQEPGGGTGELFF.

CDR3: CASSLFPRAPYEQYF. DNA for the CDR3: TGTGCCAGCAGTTTATTCCCCCGGGCCCCCTACGAGCAGTACTTC. The rearrangement uses TRBV27 and TRBJ2-7; D gene unclear. The V end was cut by 1 base, the J end by 2 bases, with 12 bases between. Germline assignment: CDR1 MNHEY and CDR2 SMNVEV (reference sequence). This CDR3 is 15 amino acids long.